This T cell receptor beta chain was sequenced for a study of cytomegalovirus exposure and HLA in healthy donors. General observations from the study: One later analysis, an examination of the 120 validation repertoires, found that first-cohort TCR clusters tended to co-occur in them. Specific recognition of CMV antigens was confirmed in vitro for a few chains (all CMV-associated).

Produced via immunoSEQ multiplex PCR; TCRdb's table is partial and in-frame only. Here the sample spans some 210,000 clones, around 87% being singletons. About this clone: Its antigen remains unidentified.

CDR1 and CDR2 from the germline V gene are SGHRS and YFSETQ. The CDR3 loop spans 12 amino acids. V lost 1 base and J lost 11, with 12 bases in between. The sample comprised PBMCs. The sequence was collected from a woman aged 18-29 years in good health and CMV-seropositive. This chain connects TRBV5-1 to TRBJ1-1; no clear D gene. CDR3 protein: CASSLNGLEAFF. The CDR3 DNA reads as TGCGCCAGCAGCTTGAACGGGTTGGAGGCTTTCTTT.